The present T cell receptor beta chain was sequenced within a study of patients and donors after allogeneic stem cell transplantation. MiXCR, run by TCRdb on the RT-PCR reads, gives a single entry per CDR3 protein. Of 200,000 to 250,000 distinct CDR3 sequences in the sample, roughly 13% are singletons; the top ten hold 11%. Germline V gives CDR1 SNHLY, CDR2 FYNNEI. The CDR3 extends over 13 amino acids. V shed 6 bases and J 7 bases; nucleotides not matched to a gene: 6. This clonotype appeared a few times. Sequenced material: blood, either unsorted or a sorted T cell fraction (not recorded which). The gene calls are TRBV2 and TRBJ2-1; 7 bases match TRBD1. The clonotype originates from a human donor who was either an allogeneic HSCT recipient or a stem cell or donor lymphocyte infusion donor (not recorded which). It is not recorded whose cells these are; they may come from a transplant donor. CDR3 region: CASSPTGLNEQFF. The CDR3 bases are TGTGCCAGCAGCCCGACAGGGTTGAATGAGCAGTTCTTC.